One and the same sample provided the 2 T cell receptor beta chains below, sequenced in a study of glioma-infiltrating T cells after dendritic cell vaccination. This sample's time point: after dendritic cell vaccination, including at tumor progression/relapse. Sequencing was performed with immunoSEQ multiplex PCR; in TCRdb, only in-frame clones are kept and a portion is missing. The sample carries 70,000 to 90,000 clones, under 85% recorded once. Material: blood, obtained after dendritic cell vaccination. The receptors were sampled from a human donor with glioblastoma.

This clone appeared once. The chain combines TRBV6-4 with TRBJ2-1, with D maybe TRBD1 (7 bases). From germline, CDR1 is MRHNA and CDR2 SNTAGT. Trimming took 5 bases from V and 2 from J, leaving 16 bases between them. The CDR3 spans 16 residues. The CDR3 is CASSSVEGATYNEQFF. The CDR3 DNA follows: TGTGCCAGCAGTTCCGTGGAGGGGGCGACCTACAATGAGCAGTTCTTC.

This clone was recorded once. The chain is built from TRBV19 and TRBJ2-5, with TRBD1 matching over 8 bases. Trimming at V came to 5 bases and at J to 5 bases, leaving 10 bases not matched to a gene. The CDR3 consists of 15 residues. Germline lookup yields CDR1 LNHDA and CDR2 SQIVND (reference sequence). The CDR3 reads CASSLGQDALETQYF. DNA of the CDR3: TGTGCCAGTAGTTTGGGACAGGACGCTTTGGAGACCCAGTACTTC.